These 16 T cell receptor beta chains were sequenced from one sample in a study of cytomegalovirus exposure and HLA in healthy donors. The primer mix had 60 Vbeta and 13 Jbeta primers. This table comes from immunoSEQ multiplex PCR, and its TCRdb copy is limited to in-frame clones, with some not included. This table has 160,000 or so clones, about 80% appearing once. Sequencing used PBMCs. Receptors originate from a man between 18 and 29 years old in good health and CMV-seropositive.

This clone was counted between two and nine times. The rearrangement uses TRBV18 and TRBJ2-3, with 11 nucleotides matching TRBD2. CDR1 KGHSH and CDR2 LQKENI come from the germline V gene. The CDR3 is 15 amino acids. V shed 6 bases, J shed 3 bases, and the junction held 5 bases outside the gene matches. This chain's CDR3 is CASSARLAGTDTQYF. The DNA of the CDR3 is TGTGCCAGCTCGGCCCGACTAGCGGGGACAGATACGCAGTATTTT.

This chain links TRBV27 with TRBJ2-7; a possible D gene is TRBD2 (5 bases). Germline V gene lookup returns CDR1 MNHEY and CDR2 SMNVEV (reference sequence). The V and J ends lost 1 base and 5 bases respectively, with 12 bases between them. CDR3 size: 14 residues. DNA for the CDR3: TGTGCCAGCAGTTTATTGAGTCGGAGGAACGAGCAGTACTTC. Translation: CASSLLSRRNEQYF.

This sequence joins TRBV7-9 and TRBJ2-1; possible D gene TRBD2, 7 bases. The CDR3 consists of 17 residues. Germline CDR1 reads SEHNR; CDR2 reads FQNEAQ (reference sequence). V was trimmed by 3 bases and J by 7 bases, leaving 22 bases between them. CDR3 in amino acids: CASSFIQGGGADNEQFF. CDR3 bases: TGTGCCAGCAGCTTCATTCAGGGAGGGGGGGCCGATAATGAGCAGTTCTTC.

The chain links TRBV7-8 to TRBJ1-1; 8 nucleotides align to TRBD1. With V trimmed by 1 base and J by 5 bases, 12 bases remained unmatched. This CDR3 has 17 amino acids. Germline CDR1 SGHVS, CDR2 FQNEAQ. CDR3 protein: CASSLEPGGRGWTEAFF. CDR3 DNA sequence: TGTGCCAGCAGCTTAGAGCCAGGGGGCAGGGGGTGGACTGAAGCTTTCTTT.

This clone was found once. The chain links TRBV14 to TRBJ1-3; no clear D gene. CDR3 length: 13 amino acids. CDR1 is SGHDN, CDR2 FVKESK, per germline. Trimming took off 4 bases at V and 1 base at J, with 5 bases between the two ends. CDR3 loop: CASSLNSGNTIYF. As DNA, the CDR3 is TGTGCCAGCAGCCTTAATTCTGGAAACACCATATATTTT.

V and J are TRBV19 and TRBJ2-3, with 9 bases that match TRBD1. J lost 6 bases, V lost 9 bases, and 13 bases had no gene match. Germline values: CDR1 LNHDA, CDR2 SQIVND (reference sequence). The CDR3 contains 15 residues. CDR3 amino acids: CASAQGTGNRDTQYF. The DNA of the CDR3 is TGTGCCAGCGCTCAGGGGACAGGGAATCGGGATACGCAGTATTTT. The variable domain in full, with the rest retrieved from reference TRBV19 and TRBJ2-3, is DGGITQSPKYLFRKEGQNVTLSCEQNLNHDAMYWYRQDPGQGLRLIYYSQIVNDFQKGDIAEGYSVSREKKESFPLTVTSAQKNPTAFYLCASAQGTGNRDTQYFGPGTRLTVL.

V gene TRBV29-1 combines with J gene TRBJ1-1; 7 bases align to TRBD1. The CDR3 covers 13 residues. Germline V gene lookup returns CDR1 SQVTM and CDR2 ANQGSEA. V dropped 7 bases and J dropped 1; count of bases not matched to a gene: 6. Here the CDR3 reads CSAYRGPNTEAFF. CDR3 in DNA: TGCAGCGCATACAGGGGACCGAACACTGAAGCTTTCTTT.

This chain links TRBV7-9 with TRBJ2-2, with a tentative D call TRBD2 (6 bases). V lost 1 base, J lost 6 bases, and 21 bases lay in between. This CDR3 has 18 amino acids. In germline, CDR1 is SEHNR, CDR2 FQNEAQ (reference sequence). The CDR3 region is CASSLVGTFGATAGELFF. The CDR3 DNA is TGTGCCAGCAGCTTAGTTGGGACTTTTGGGGCTACCGCCGGGGAGCTGTTTTTT. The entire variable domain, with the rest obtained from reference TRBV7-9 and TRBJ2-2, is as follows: DTGVSQNPRHKITKRGQNVTFRCDPISEHNRLYWYRQTLGQGPEFLTYFQNEAQLEKSRLLSDRFSAERPKGSFSTLEIQRTEQGDSAMYLCASSLVGTFGATAGELFFGEGSRLTVL.

The CDR3 loop reads CASSLTGNTEAFF. The CDR3 bases are TGTGCCAGCAGCCTTACAGGGAACACTGAAGCTTTCTTT. The rearrangement joins TRBV5-4 to TRBJ1-1; TRBD1 might be the D (5 bases). This CDR3 has 13 residues. Between the trimmed V and J ends, which lost 4 bases and 1 base, there was a span of 8 bases. CDR1 SGHNT and CDR2 YYREEE come from the germline V gene (reference sequence).

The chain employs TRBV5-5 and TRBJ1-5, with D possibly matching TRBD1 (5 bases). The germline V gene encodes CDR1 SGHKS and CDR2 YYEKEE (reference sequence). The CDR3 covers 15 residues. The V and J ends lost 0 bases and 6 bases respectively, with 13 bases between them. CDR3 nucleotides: TGTGCCAGCAGCTTGGCCGGGGGGACGGGTCAGCCCCAGCATTTT. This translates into CASSLAGGTGQPQHF.

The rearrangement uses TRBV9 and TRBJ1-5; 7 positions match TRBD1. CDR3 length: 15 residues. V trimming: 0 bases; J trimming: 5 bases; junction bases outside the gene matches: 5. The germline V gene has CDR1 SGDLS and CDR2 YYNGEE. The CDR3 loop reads CASSVEAGGDQPQHF. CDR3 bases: TGTGCCAGCAGCGTAGAGGCAGGGGGTGATCAGCCCCAGCATTTT.

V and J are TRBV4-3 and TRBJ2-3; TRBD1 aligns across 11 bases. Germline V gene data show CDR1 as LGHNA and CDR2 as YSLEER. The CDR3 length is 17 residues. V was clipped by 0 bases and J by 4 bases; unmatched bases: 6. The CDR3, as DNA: TGCGCCAGCAGCCAAGAGGGGCCGGGACAGGGGGCAGATACGCAGTATTTT. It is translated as CASSQEGPGQGADTQYF.

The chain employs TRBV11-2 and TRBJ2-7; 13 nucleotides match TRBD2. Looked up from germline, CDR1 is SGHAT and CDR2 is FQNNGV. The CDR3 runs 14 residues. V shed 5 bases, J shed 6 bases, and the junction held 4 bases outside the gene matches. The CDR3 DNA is TGTGCCAGCAGCGGGGGACTAGCGGGGACCGAGCAGTACTTC. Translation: CASSGGLAGTEQYF.

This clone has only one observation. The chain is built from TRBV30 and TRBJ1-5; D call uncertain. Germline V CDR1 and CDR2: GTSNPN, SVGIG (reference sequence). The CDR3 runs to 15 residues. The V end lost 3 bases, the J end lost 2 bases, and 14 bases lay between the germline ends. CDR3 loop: CAWRDRRGGNQPQHF. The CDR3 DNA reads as TGTGCCTGGAGAGATCGACGGGGAGGCAATCAGCCCCAGCATTTT. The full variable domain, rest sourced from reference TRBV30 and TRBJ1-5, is SQTIHQWPATLVQPVGSPLSLECTVEGTSNPNLYWYRQAAGRGLQLLFYSVGIGQISSEVPQNLSASRPQDRQFILSSKKLLLSDSGFYLCAWRDRRGGNQPQHFGDGTRLSIL.

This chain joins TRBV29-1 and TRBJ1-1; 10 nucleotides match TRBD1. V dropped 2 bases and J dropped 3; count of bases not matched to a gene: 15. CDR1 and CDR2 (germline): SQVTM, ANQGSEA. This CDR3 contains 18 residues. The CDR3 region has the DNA TGCAGCGTTGAATGGTGGGGACAGGGGTTCAGGACGGACACTGAAGCTTTCTTT. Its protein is CSVEWWGQGFRTDTEAFF.

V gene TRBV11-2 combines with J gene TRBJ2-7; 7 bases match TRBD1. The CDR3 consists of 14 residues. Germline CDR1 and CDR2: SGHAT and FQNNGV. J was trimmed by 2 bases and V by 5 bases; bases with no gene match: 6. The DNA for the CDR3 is TGTGCCAGCAGCCGGACAGGAGGTACCTACGAGCAGTACTTC. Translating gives CASSRTGGTYEQYF.